This paragraph reports one T cell receptor beta chain. Its antigen is not known. This record belongs to a study of cytomegalovirus exposure and HLA in healthy donors. Looking at the study overall: T cells numbering about 200 million yielded around 120 million unique TCR beta sequences in an earlier analysis.

V lost 5 bases to trimming and J lost 2 bases, with 12 bases between them. Germline CDR1 and CDR2: MNHNY and SVGAGI (reference sequence). The CDR3 runs to 14 residues. The PCR used 60 Vbeta and 13 Jbeta primers. Sequencing used immunoSEQ multiplex PCR; TCRdb keeps in-frame clones, though not all of them. The sample carries over 200,000 clones, around 75% recorded once. Notes on the study in general: Most TCR sequences were rare, but some public TCRs occurred in many donors. A later analysis revealed that TCR association rates differed between HLA loci, peaking at DRB1 and bottoming out at HLA-C.

Sequences were obtained from PBMCs. The sequence was collected from a woman aged 25 to 45 in good health and CMV-seronegative. The chain is built from TRBV6-6 and TRBJ1-2; D not certain. CDR3 in amino acids: CASSRPGGNYGYTF. The CDR3, as DNA: TGTGCCAGCAGTCGTCCGGGCGGGAACTATGGCTACACCTTC.